These 31 T cell receptor beta chains came from one sample sequenced in a study of blood T cells in healthy people across ages (dated by TCRdb to between 2014 and 2017). Library creation used 5' RACE. A second PCR of about 6 to 11 cycles was run with a J-beta primer mix and a sample-barcoded 5' primer. TCRdb redid the processing of the public reads, applying fastp at Q25 and MiXCR, and retained in-frame beta chains. Each CDR3 protein gets just one entry, which takes the most common genes and DNA from the rows behind it. This sample is represented by some 1,800,000 distinct CDR3 sequences; 30% to 40% of them were singletons. The top ten clones comprise 23% of the sample. The sample was blood. These receptors all stem from a human donor in good health.

The chain combines TRBV6-6 with TRBJ1-5; D is unclear. V was pared by 4 bases and J by 0 bases, with 7 bases between. This CDR3 is built from 14 residues. Germline V gene data show CDR1 as MNHNY and CDR2 as SVGAGI (reference sequence). This CDR3 is CASSSELSNQPQHF. The CDR3 coding sequence is TGTGCCAGCAGTTCAGAACTTAGCAATCAGCCCCAGCATTTT.

As to this clonotype: At one end the junction does not follow the germline gene, possibly because of a read error. The DNA of the CDR3 is TGTGCCTGCAGCCAAACTATCCTCTCCTACAATGAGCAGTACTTC. This translates into CACSQTILSYNEQYF. V and J are TRBV3-1 and TRBJ2-1; no clear D gene. The DNA end is more similar to TRBJ2-7, so the J call may be wrong. The CDR3 is 15 residues long. CDR1 and CDR2 from the germline V gene are LGHDT and YNNKEL (reference sequence).

This clonotype occurred a few times. The chain employs TRBV6-5 and TRBJ1-2; 11 bases are shared with TRBD1. Per germline, CDR1 MNHEY and CDR2 SVGAGI. V lost 5 bases to trimming and J lost 6 bases; unmatched junction nucleotides: 2. The CDR3 length is 13 residues. The DNA of the CDR3 is TGTGCCAGCAGTGGGACAGGGGGGCATGGCTACACCTTC. It yields the protein CASSGTGGHGYTF.

This clonotype was seen a few times. The chain is built from TRBV21-1 and TRBJ2-7; the table's D gene call, TRBD1, was not cross checked with the DNA. TRBV21-1 is a known pseudogene. This CDR3 has 15 residues. This CDR3 is CASSKRAGGGYEQYF. In nucleotides, the CDR3 is TGTGCCAGCAGCAAACGCGCAGGGGGCGGATACGAGCAGTACTTC.

This clonotype was counted at least ten times. The chain joins TRBV7-2 to TRBJ2-4; weak D call: TRBD2 (7 bases). Per the germline V gene, CDR1 is SGHTA and CDR2 is FQGNSA. V lost 2 bases and J lost 3, with 14 bases in between. The CDR3 consists of 16 residues. Here the CDR3 reads CASSLQTGGIKNIQYF. As DNA, the CDR3 is TGTGCCAGCAGCTTACAAACGGGGGGCATCAAAAACATTCAGTACTTC.

V and J are TRBV20-1 and TRBJ1-2; 7 nucleotides line up with TRBD1. From germline, CDR1 is DFQATT and CDR2 SNEGSKA (reference sequence). This CDR3 has 14 residues. V lost 6 bases to trimming and J lost 7 bases; unmatched junction nucleotides: 14. The CDR3 loop reads CSAQTPGTDLGYTF. CDR3 nucleotides: TGCAGTGCGCAAACCCCCGGGACAGACCTTGGCTACACCTTC.

The chain recombines TRBV3-1 with TRBJ2-5; a possible D gene is TRBD2 (7 bases). The CDR3 spans 16 residues. V was trimmed by 6 bases and J by 2 bases, leaving 19 bases between them. CDR1 and CDR2 (germline): LGHDT, YNNKEL (reference sequence). The CDR3 loop is CASRPSGAGAQETQYF. Here the CDR3 DNA reads TGTGCCAGCAGACCATCGGGGGCGGGGGCTCAAGAGACCCAGTACTTC.

This clonotype showed up many times. CDR3 amino acids: CASSEDRETQYF. CDR3 DNA: TGTGCCAGCAGTGAAGATCGAGAGACCCAGTACTTC. The chain carries TRBV6-1 and TRBJ2-5; D gene unclear. The germline CDR1 and CDR2 sequences are MNHNS and SASEGT. The CDR3 runs 12 residues. V lost 1 base to trimming and J lost 4 bases, with 4 bases between them.

A few counts support this clonotype. The chain combines TRBV4-2 with TRBJ2-3; 11 nucleotides line up with TRBD2. The CDR3 consists of 16 residues. V was pared by 3 bases and J by 7 bases, with 9 bases of the junction left unmatched. The V gene's germline CDR1 is LGHNA and CDR2 YNFKEQ. CDR3 nucleotide sequence: TGTGCCAGCAGCCAGGCGTCTAGCGGGGGGCTTAATACGCAGTATTTT. It specifies CASSQASSGGLNTQYF.

This clonotype was counted a few times. In nucleotides, the CDR3 is TGTGCCATCGGGGGGGCGAATGAGCAGTTCTTC. It specifies CAIGGANEQFF. V gene TRBV10-3 combines with J gene TRBJ2-1, with D possibly being TRBD2 (7 bases). Trimming removed 8 bases from V and 7 bases from J, with 9 bases in between. Germline CDR1 ENHRY, CDR2 SYGVKD. CDR3 length equals 11 residues.

A few counts support this clonotype. The V gene is TRBV27, the J gene TRBJ2-5; the D is unclear. V shed 3 bases and J shed 2 bases, with 10 bases lying between them. CDR1 is MNHEY and CDR2 is SMNVEV in the germline V gene (reference sequence). The CDR3 sequence is 14 residues long. The CDR3 DNA reads as TGTGCCAGCAGTTTTGGGCTCTCACAAGAGACCCAGTACTTC. This codes for CASSFGLSQETQYF.

Here the CDR3 DNA reads TGTGCCAGCAGGGGCAGGGTCGCGGAGGAGCAGTTCTTC. Residues: CASRGRVAEEQFF. V gene TRBV25-1 combines with J gene TRBJ2-1; the D gene is possibly TRBD1 (5 bases). V lost 6 bases and J lost 10, with 16 bases in between. The length of the CDR3 is 13 residues. From germline, CDR1 is MGHDK and CDR2 SYGVNS. The variable domain in full, completed from reference TRBV25-1 and TRBJ2-1, reads EADIYQTPRYLVIGTGKKITLECSQTMGHDKMYWYQQDPGMELHLIHYSYGVNSTEKGDLSSESTVSRIRTEHFPLTLESARPSHTSQYLCASRGRVAEEQFFGPGTRLTVL.

This clonotype was observed a handful of times. V gene TRBV6-5 combines with J gene TRBJ2-1; 8 bases are shared with TRBD1. The CDR3 covers 16 residues. Looked up from germline, CDR1 is MNHEY and CDR2 is SVGAGI. V lost 2 bases and J lost 4; bases outside the gene matches: 7. The DNA of the CDR3 is TGTGCCAGCAGTTACGCAGGGGGCAGTTGGTACAATGAGCAGTTCTTC. Translating gives CASSYAGGSWYNEQFF.

This clonotype has a handful of counts. The chain employs TRBV6-9 and TRBJ1-1; D remains unclear. CDR3 length equals 13 residues. CDR1 and CDR2 (germline): MNHGY, SVAAGI. Trimming shortened V by 5 bases and J by 3 bases, and 10 bases separated the two germline ends. CDR3 nucleotide sequence: TGTGCCAGCAGTGGGAGCAAGCACACTGAAGCTTTCTTT. Protein product: CASSGSKHTEAFF.

The J gene is TRBJ2-5, the V gene TRBV5-1; 9 nucleotides line up with TRBD1. In germline, CDR1 is SGHRS, CDR2 YFSETQ. V dropped 3 bases and J dropped 1; count of bases not matched to a gene: 4. This CDR3 is built from 15 residues. In nucleotides, the CDR3 is TGCGCCAGCAGCTCGACACAGGGGGCCCAAGAGACCCAGTACTTC. Translating it yields CASSSTQGAQETQYF.

The rearrangement uses TRBV6-5 and TRBJ1-4, with D possibly being TRBD1 (6 bases). The CDR3 has 17 amino acids. CDR1 and CDR2 from the germline V gene are MNHEY and SVGAGI. The V end was cut by 0 bases, the J end by 6 bases, with 17 bases between. The CDR3 sequence: CASSYSRKGGRDEKLFF. In nucleotides, the CDR3 is TGTGCCAGCAGTTACTCGAGAAAGGGGGGGCGTGATGAAAAACTGTTTTTT.

This clonotype has a handful of counts. The V call is TRBV2, the J call TRBJ1-4; the D is unclear. Trimming stripped 4 bases from V and 4 bases from J, with 7 bases between. CDR1 and CDR2 (germline): SNHLY, FYNNEI. The CDR3 loop spans 13 amino acids. CDR3 protein: CASSGTINEKLFF. In DNA form, the CDR3 reads TGTGCCAGCAGTGGGACGATTAATGAAAAACTGTTTTTT.

This clonotype was recorded at least ten times. Sequence at one end of the junction differs from germline and may be a read error. The V and J genes are TRBV7-2 and TRBJ2-3, with a weak D call TRBD2 (5 bases). The length of the CDR3 is 15 residues. CDR1 SGHTA and CDR2 FQGNSA come from the germline V gene. The CDR3 region has the DNA TGTGCCAGCAGTTTAGGAGGCAGGAGCACAGATACGCAGTATTTT. As protein: CASSLGGRSTDTQYF.

This clonotype was counted between two and nine times. The chain links TRBV7-9 to TRBJ2-1; D may be TRBD1 (6 bases). The V and J ends lost 1 base and 7 bases respectively, with 11 bases between them. Germline CDR1 SEHNR, CDR2 FQNEAQ (reference sequence). The CDR3 runs to 14 residues. CDR3 sequence reads: CASSLGYRENEQFF. DNA for the CDR3: TGTGCCAGCAGCTTAGGCTACAGGGAAAATGAGCAGTTCTTC.

About this clonotype itself: Compared with germline, one end of the junction differs, possibly owing to a read error. The chain joins TRBV29-1 to TRBJ1-2; D perhaps matches TRBD1 (6 bases). Germline CDR1 is SQVTM and CDR2 is ANQGSEA. This CDR3 contains 14 residues. The DNA for the CDR3 is TGCAGCGCCCTAAACCCGGGGGCGAACTGTGGCTACACCTTC. Protein product: CSALNPGANCGYTF. The full variable domain, rest sourced from reference TRBV29-1 and TRBJ1-2, is SAVISQKPSRDICQRGTSLTIQCQVDSQVTMMFWYRQQPGQSLTLIATANQGSEATYESGFVIDKFPISRPNLTFSTLTVSNMSPEDSSIYLCSALNPGANCGYTFGSGTRLTVV.

The chain carries TRBV5-1 and TRBJ2-7, with a weak D call TRBD1 (5 bases). Germline CDR1 is SGHRS and CDR2 is YFSETQ. The CDR3 runs 14 residues. Trimming shortened V by 4 bases and J by 6 bases, and 17 bases separated the two germline ends. This chain's CDR3 is CASSPRGAPSEQYF. The DNA for the CDR3 is TGCGCCAGCAGCCCCCGTGGGGCACCAAGCGAGCAGTACTTC. Full variable domain (missing parts from reference TRBV5-1 and TRBJ2-7): KAGVTQTPRYLIKTRGQQVTLSCSPISGHRSVSWYQQTPGQGLQFLFEYFSETQRNKGNFPGRFSGRQFSNSRSEMNVSTLELGDSALYLCASSPRGAPSEQYFGPGTRLTVT.

A remark on this clonotype: Relative to the germline gene, one junction end is altered; a read error may explain this. The chain recombines TRBV4-2 with TRBJ2-3; D might be TRBD1 (5 bases). CDR3 length: 15 amino acids. Germline values: CDR1 LGHNA, CDR2 YNFKEQ. The DNA of the CDR3 is TGTGCCAGCGGCCAGAACGGACAAAGCACAGATGCGCAGTATTTT. Encoded protein: CASGQNGQSTDAQYF.

This clonotype was counted a few times. CDR3 sequence reads: CASSEVTRSEQFF. In DNA, the CDR3 is TGTGCCAGCAGTGAAGTCACGCGCAGTGAGCAGTTCTTC. This chain connects TRBV6-1 to TRBJ2-1; the D is unclear. V shed 1 base and J shed 9 bases, with 10 bases lying between them. The CDR3 has 13 residues. The V gene's germline CDR1 is MNHNS and CDR2 SASEGT.

J is TRBJ1-5 and V is TRBV7-6, with TRBD1 as a possible D gene (6 bases). This CDR3 is 16 amino acids long. The V gene's germline CDR1 is SGHVS and CDR2 FNYEAQ. V lost 1 base to trimming and J lost 3 bases, with 13 bases between them. This CDR3 is CASSLVGGRPNQPQHF. Here the CDR3 DNA reads TGTGCCAGCAGCTTAGTCGGGGGGCGCCCCAATCAGCCCCAGCATTTT.

V is TRBV6-2 or TRBV6-3 and J is TRBJ2-3; maybe TRBD2 (7 bases). This CDR3 spans 16 amino acids. Trimming took off 5 bases at V and 4 bases at J, with 19 bases between the two ends. Germline V gene sequence: CDR1 MNHEY, CDR2 SVGEGT. The CDR3 reads CASSLTHGGPADTQYF. The CDR3 DNA sequence: TGTGCCAGCAGTCTGACCCACGGGGGGCCGGCAGATACGCAGTATTTT.

The CDR3 sequence is CASSPQNSGANVLTF. The CDR3 DNA reads as TGTGCCAGCAGCCCTCAGAACTCTGGGGCCAACGTCCTGACTTTC. The V gene is TRBV7-2, the J gene TRBJ2-6; D is unresolved. Germline loops: CDR1 SGHTA, CDR2 FQGNSA. The CDR3 spans 15 residues. Trimming stripped 5 bases from V and 0 bases from J, with 8 bases between. Complete variable domain (other parts from reference TRBV7-2 and TRBJ2-6): GAGVSQSPSNKVTEKGKDVELRCDPISGHTALYWYRQSLGQGLEFLIYFQGNSAPDKSGLPSDRFSAERTGGSVSTLTIQRTQQEDSAVYLCASSPQNSGANVLTFGAGSRLTVL.

This clonotype was counted once. The chain couples TRBV27 to TRBJ1-4; D ambiguous. V was shortened by 3 bases and J by 4 bases, with 15 bases between the two germline ends. The CDR3 contains 16 residues. Germline CDR1 is MNHEY and CDR2 is SMNVEV (reference sequence). For the CDR3, the DNA is TGTGCCAGCAGTTTGGTGGGCGGGATTATTAATGAAAAACTGTTTTTT. Translated, it gives CASSLVGGIINEKLFF.

The chain joins TRBV12-3 or TRBV12-4 to TRBJ1-6; 7 nucleotides agree with TRBD1. Losses at the gene ends were 4 bases for V and 4 bases for J; bases not matched to a gene: 4. The CDR3 is 15 amino acids. The CDR3 sequence: CASSSTGYYNSPLHF. CDR3 bases: TGTGCCAGCAGTTCGACAGGGTATTATAATTCACCCCTCCACTTT.

This chain connects TRBV29-1 to TRBJ1-5, with no clear D. CDR1 and CDR2 from the germline V gene are SQVTM and ANQGSEA. V shed 0 bases and J shed 0 bases, with 3 bases lying between them. This CDR3 has 13 residues. DNA for the CDR3: TGCAGCGTTGAAGAGGATAGCAATCAGCCCCAGCATTTT. This sequence encodes CSVEEDSNQPQHF. The full variable domain, in which reference TRBV29-1 and TRBJ1-5 provide the parts outside the CDR3, is SAVISQKPSRDICQRGTSLTIQCQVDSQVTMMFWYRQQPGQSLTLIATANQGSEATYESGFVIDKFPISRPNLTFSTLTVSNMSPEDSSIYLCSVEEDSNQPQHFGDGTRLSIL.

This clonotype came up a few times. V usage is TRBV20-1 and J usage is TRBJ1-5, with 7 bases matching TRBD1. This CDR3 region has 13 residues. Germline V gene sequence: CDR1 DFQATT, CDR2 SNEGSKA (reference sequence). V trimming: 7 bases; J trimming: 6 bases; junction bases outside the gene matches: 9. In DNA, the CDR3 is TGCAGTGGTTCGACAGGGCATGGTCAGCCCCAGCATTTT. Residues: CSGSTGHGQPQHF.

The chain combines TRBV7-2 with TRBJ1-2; D remains unclear. The CDR3 loop spans 17 amino acids. V was clipped by 2 bases and J by 7 bases, with 23 bases between them. The V gene's germline CDR1 is SGHTA and CDR2 FQGNSA. The CDR3 here is CASSLRASSLGNRGYTF. The CDR3 DNA reads as TGTGCCAGCAGCTTAAGGGCAAGCAGTTTAGGGAACCGTGGCTACACCTTC.